This T cell receptor (beta chain) derives from a study of OX40 agonist ivuxolimab in advanced cancers. Overall study context: Patients received ivuxolimab, an intravenous treatment, every 2 weeks at 0.01 to 10 mg/kg. Cancers in dose escalation were hepatocellular, melanoma, renal cell and head and neck.

Whole-study results and caveats: The expanded peripheral T cells' antigen specificity was not determined.

As regards this clone: Antigen: not known.

Samples of blood were obtained at baseline, on cycle 4 day 1, and on cycle 7 day 1. Germline loops: CDR1 MNHEY, CDR2 SVGAGI. V was shortened by 4 bases and J by 2 bases, with 17 bases between the two germline ends. The CDR3 totals 16 residues. Sequencing was performed with immunoSEQ multiplex PCR; in TCRdb, only in-frame clones are kept and a portion is missing. The sample consists of more than 95,000 clones, around 92% of them appearing once. The specimen was CD4+ or CD8+ T cells sorted from blood, collected in a trial of the OX40 agonist ivuxolimab. This sequence was found in an adult with an advanced solid tumor such as melanoma, head and neck, liver or kidney cancer. This sequence joins TRBV6-5 and TRBJ2-5; D ambiguous. The CDR3 loop reads CASSFQTAIDQETQYF. The CDR3 DNA sequence: TGTGCCAGCAGTTTTCAGACGGCAATCGATCAAGAGACCCAGTACTTC.